This T cell receptor (beta chain) was profiled in a study of naive and memory T cell subsets. Findings and caveats of the study: Naive repertoires, especially CD8, held a few larger clonotypes, possibly memory cells re-expressing CD45RA.

Turning to this clonotype: Its cognate antigen is unknown.

CDR3 length equals 14 residues. Trimming shortened V by 2 bases and J by 2 bases, and 10 bases separated the two germline ends. Per the germline V gene, CDR1 is MDHEN and CDR2 is SYDVKM. Two oligonucleotides, mixed equimolar, formed the beta constant-region primer covering TRBC1 and TRBC2. Ligated cDNA was amplified by four rounds of PCR with nested alpha and beta constant-region primers and SP2. An oligonucleotide with the SP2 primer and a 12-nucleotide UMI was ligated to the cDNA 3' end. TCRdb reanalysed the UMI-ligation and nested PCR reads using MiXCR and keeps one entry per CDR3 protein. The sample has about 140,000 distinct CDR3 sequences, approximately 20% seen once.

J is TRBJ2-7 and V is TRBV28; TRBD1 is a possible D gene (6 bases). The specimen was naive CD8+ T cells from blood. This clonotype was obtained from a human donor in good health. For the CDR3, the DNA is TGTGCCAGCAGTTTACAGGGGAGTGCCTACGAGCAGTACTTC. Encoded protein: CASSLQGSAYEQYF.